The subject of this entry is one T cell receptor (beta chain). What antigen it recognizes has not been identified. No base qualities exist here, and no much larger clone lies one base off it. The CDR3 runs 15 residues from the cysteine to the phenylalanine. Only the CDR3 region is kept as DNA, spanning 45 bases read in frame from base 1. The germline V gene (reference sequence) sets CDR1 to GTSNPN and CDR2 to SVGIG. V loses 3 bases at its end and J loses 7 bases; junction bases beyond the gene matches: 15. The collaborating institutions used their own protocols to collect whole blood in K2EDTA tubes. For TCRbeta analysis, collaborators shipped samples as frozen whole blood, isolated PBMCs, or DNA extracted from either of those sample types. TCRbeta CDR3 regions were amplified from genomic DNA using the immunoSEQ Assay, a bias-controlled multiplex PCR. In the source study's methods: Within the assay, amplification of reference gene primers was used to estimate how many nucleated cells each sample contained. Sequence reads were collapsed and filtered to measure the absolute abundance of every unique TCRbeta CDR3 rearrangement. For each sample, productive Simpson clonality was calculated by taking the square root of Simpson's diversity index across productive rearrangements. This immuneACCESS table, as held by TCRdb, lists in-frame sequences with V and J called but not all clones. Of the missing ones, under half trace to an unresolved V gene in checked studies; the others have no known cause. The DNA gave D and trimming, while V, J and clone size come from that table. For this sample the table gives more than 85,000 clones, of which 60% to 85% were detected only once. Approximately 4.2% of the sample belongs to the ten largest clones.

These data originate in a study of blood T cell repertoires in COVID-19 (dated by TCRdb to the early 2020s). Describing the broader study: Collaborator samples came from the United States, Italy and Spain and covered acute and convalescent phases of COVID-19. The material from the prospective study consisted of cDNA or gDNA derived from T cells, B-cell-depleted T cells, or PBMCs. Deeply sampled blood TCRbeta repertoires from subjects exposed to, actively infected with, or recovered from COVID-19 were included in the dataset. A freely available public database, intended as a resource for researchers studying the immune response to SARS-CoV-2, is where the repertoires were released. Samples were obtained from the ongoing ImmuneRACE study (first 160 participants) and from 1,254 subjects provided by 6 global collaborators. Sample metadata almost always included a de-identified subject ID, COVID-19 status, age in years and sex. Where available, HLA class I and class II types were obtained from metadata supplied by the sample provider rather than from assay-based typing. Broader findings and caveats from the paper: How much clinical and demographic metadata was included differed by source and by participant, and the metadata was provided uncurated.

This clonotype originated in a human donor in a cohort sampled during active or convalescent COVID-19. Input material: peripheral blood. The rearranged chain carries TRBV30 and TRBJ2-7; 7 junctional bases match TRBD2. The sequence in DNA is TGTGCCTGGAGACCCCGGCGGCTAGTGGGAGGGGAGCAGTACTTC. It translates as CAWRPRRLVGGEQYF.